This T cell receptor (beta chain) was recovered during a study of cytomegalovirus exposure and HLA in healthy donors (dated by TCRdb to 2015 to 2018). Study-wide context: An earlier analysis of approximately 550 of the donors reported 250 to 300 Gb of sequence data and 117 million unique TCR beta sequences from some 180 million T cells. An early release covering roughly 580 HLA-typed donors comprised about 300 gigabases of sequencing data and roughly 86 million unique TCR sequences. The genetic ancestry cluster associated with self-reported Caucasian donors included over 65% of the roughly 400 genotyped donors. The study aimed to test whether signatures of past pathogen exposure could be identified by cataloging public T cell receptors. The study used immunosequencing to profile the T cell repertoires of under 700 subjects and linked those repertoires to cytomegalovirus serostatus. A separate validation cohort of roughly 110 different subjects was used in addition to the approximately 610-subject first cohort. The study combined high-throughput TCR immunosequencing, statistical association of individual TCRs with disease status, and machine learning to predict cytomegalovirus infection status. A later analysis re-analyzed previously published TCR beta repertoires from 666 donors and added high-resolution HLA genotyping to study TCR occurrence patterns. Rather than using new phenotypic data, the later analysis identified candidate immune exposures from TCR beta sequences and from how often those sequences occurred across donors. An earlier analysis of 587 of the donors used high-throughput TCR beta sequencing to judge whether each TCR beta V gene segment behaved as functional or pseudogenic. Alongside the repertoire data, information on donor age, sex, ethnicity and CMV serostatus was compiled. A later genetic analysis used genome-wide SNP genotypes for 398 of the 666 donors, treating that subset as a discovery cohort. Every repertoire in the discovery cohort had been generated on one and the same sequencing platform. Both class I and class II loci were covered by HLA typing, at four-digit resolution. Typing coverage differed by locus: A, B, C, DRB1 and DQB1 were typed in about 620-630 donors, DQA1 in approximately 520, DPA1 in approximately 610, and DPB1 in 472. Four to six DR-DQ haplotypes were handled as single units for association and clustering, since linkage in the cohort was strong. On average, approximately 250,000 unique TCR beta nucleotide sequences were sequenced per donor among several hundred genotyped donors of the cohort, with roughly 19% of those sequences being non-productive. Results the study describes overall, beyond this receptor: Specific HLA alleles were associated with 15,000 to 20,000 TCR beta sequences at a false discovery rate of 0.05 in a later analysis. A later analysis found that HLA-associated TCR beta chains were more clonally expanded and had lower generation probabilities than equally common non-associated chains. It was suggested by the authors that the approach could potentially be generalized to other disease states and immunological phenotypes. A further reported finding was that TCR beta sequences accurately predicted the HLA-A and HLA-B alleles for most subjects in the first cohort. Roughly uniform sequencing depth across donors was assumed in presence/absence analyses, although this assumption may not hold. In a later analysis, the rate of TCR association differed among HLA loci, with DRB1 alleles having the most associated TCRs and HLA-C alleles having the fewest. In this cohort, only TCR beta chains were sequenced, and detectable features were limited by the absence of alpha or paired-chain data. The classifier was reported to diagnose cytomegalovirus status with high specificity and sensitivity in both the original cohort and the validation cohort. In vitro tests confirmed that a few of the cytomegalovirus-associated TCR beta chains recognize cytomegalovirus antigens. Strong co-occurrence of HLA alleles, especially DR and DQ, made assigning TCR associations to individual alleles difficult. Most TCR sequences were seen in very few donors, while some public TCRs were found in many individuals. In a later analysis, several top co-occurrence clusters were reported to appear linked to parvovirus B19, influenza, CMV and Epstein-Barr virus. Because counts were too low, approximately 18 rarely observed V segments, including chromosome 9 orphons, were excluded from the earlier analysis of 587 of the donors. In a later genetic analysis, a missense DCLRE1C variant was associated with V-gene and J-gene trimming of TCR beta chains, and the association was replicated in an independent cohort. Compared with the 666-donor mean, donors in an Asian-associated ancestry cluster had fewer N-insertions in productive TCRs, according to a later genetic analysis. Correlated functional status among segregating V segments might reflect linkage disequilibrium, but an unknown experimental factor could not be ruled out. Because HLA typing was missing for some donors at each locus, association tests included only the typed subset. The study gave a list of about 160 TCR beta chains associated with cytomegalovirus. In a later analysis, most CMV-associated TCR beta chains were found to appear HLA-restricted, with HLA associations seemingly driven largely by CMV exposure. A cluster of highly shared sequence variants was judged likely to represent a technical artifact of the sequencing pipeline. Some IMGT-functional V segments, including TRBV6-2 and TRBV6-3, could not be told apart with the 87-base-pair reads, so those segments were excluded. CMV serostatus was the only immune exposure information available for the cohort. In an earlier analysis of several hundred of the donors, most TCR beta V segments were observed in productive rearrangements about 87% or about 30% of the time, broadly matching IMGT annotations.

In total, fewer than 750 healthy bone marrow donors made up the cohort. Cohort members were all nominally healthy when sampled, although unrecorded immune exposures were likely present. The donor was CMV seropositive and was included in the group of 300 or so seropositive cohort members. Each donor provided a peripheral blood sample, and peripheral blood mononuclear cells were used for TCR beta sequencing. Genomic DNA extraction from the blood cell samples was performed with the Qiagen DNeasy Blood Extraction Kit. There are 12 amino acids in the CDR3, from cysteine to phenylalanine inclusive. The only DNA kept is the CDR3, 36 bases in frame from the first base. CDR1 is given as KGHSH and CDR2 as LQKENI, both from the germline V gene. Trimming removed 3 bases from V and 10 bases from J, leaving 12 bases between the germline ends. The receptor library was made with the immunoSEQ multiplex PCR assay. For the multiplex PCR, a mixture combining 60 forward primers for TCR Vbeta segments and 13 reverse primers for TCR Jbeta segments was used. A multiplex PCR assay on genomic DNA amplified the CDR3 region of rearranged TCR beta genes. The amplified TCR beta libraries were sequenced on the Illumina HiSeq System as 87-base-pair reads. As for how the authors treated the data: A later analysis tallied around 87 million unique TCR beta chains across the approximately 670 repertoires, and around 9.9 million of those chains were shared by two or more donors. To remove PCR and sequencing errors, raw reads were error-corrected and collapsed into unique sequences using a nearest-neighbor algorithm that merged closely related sequences. CDR3 sequences were aligned to IMGT reference sequences to assign V, D and J gene segments. For a sequence to be retained, a match of at least six nucleotides was required to both a V gene segment and a J gene segment. Rearrangements were classified as productive when the CDR3 lacked stop codons and remained in frame with V and J, and all other rearrangements were classified as non-productive. CDR3 was defined by IMGT convention, running from the second conserved V-encoded cysteine to the conserved J-encoded phenylalanine. Sequences without an unambiguous match to a single V gene segment were excluded from the earlier analysis of 500 to 700 of the donors. An earlier analysis of approximately 590 of the donors classified V segments as functional when productive rearrangements were above 56.7% and as segregating when the standard deviation between donors was above 5%. A statistical classification framework was built to diagnose cytomegalovirus status from the catalog of TCR beta chain sequences. In a later analysis, TCR nucleotide sequences were compared against IMGT/GENE-DB human TR gene sequences so that V and J genes could be assigned. A later analysis assigned CDR3 sequences and most-parsimonious VDJ recombination scenarios with the TCRdist pipeline. In a later analysis, each TCR beta chain was defined by its CDR3 amino acid sequence together with its V-gene family, and reads without a unique V-gene family were excluded. To address suspected cross-contamination and a sequencing artifact, a later analysis removed roughly 640 highly shared, low-generation-probability nucleotide sequences. A later analysis calculated a clonal expansion index for each public chain from normalized within-repertoire ranks of inferred template counts. Generation probabilities in a later analysis came from a VDJ recombination model fitted to out-of-frame rearrangements, and those results were checked against IGoR. In a later analysis, TCR-TCR, TCR-HLA and TCR-CMV co-occurrence was scored with hypergeometric tests, and a repertoire-size bias correction was applied to TCR pairs. In a later analysis, false discovery rates were estimated by permuting HLA or CMV assignments 20 times. In a later analysis, co-occurring TCRs were grouped with DBSCAN, and TCRdist sequence similarity was added when clustering was performed within HLA-allele-positive subsets. For co-occurrence clustering, repertoires with fewer than 30,000 or more than 120,000 public chains were excluded, along with 4 to 6 repertoires with anomalous nucleotide sharing. TCRdb carries this immuneACCESS record with in-frame sequences only. Its versions omit some clonotypes, under half of them owing to an unresolved V gene in the studies checked, with the rest unexplained. V and J calls and clone size follow that table, whereas D and trimming were derived from the DNA. This sample comprises approximately 130,000 clones, under 10% of them detected only once. The ten largest clonotypes hold roughly 6.4% of the sample.

With regard to this clone: Its target antigen remains unknown. Per-base qualities were not stored, and no clone one base away is much larger.

The chain links TRBV18 with TRBJ1-1, with TRBD1 perhaps the D gene, on 5 matching bases. Specimen: PBMCs. This clonotype was obtained from a woman in her thirties or forties in good health and CMV-seropositive. The CDR3: CASSPGGDGAFF. The sequenced DNA is TGTGCCAGCTCACCGGGAGGGGATGGAGCTTTCTTT.